The 28 T cell receptor beta chains below come from one sample, sequenced in a study of blood T cell repertoires in COVID-19. Sequencing used immunoSEQ multiplex PCR; TCRdb keeps in-frame clones, though not all of them. Of 200,000 to 250,000 clones detected, 80% to 85% appear once; the ten largest clones hold 5.5% to 7.5%. Sample: PBMCs or T cells enriched from blood (not recorded which). These receptors all stem from a woman between 40 and 55 years old who had recovered from COVID-19.

The chain links TRBV5-1 to TRBJ2-1, with a possible D match to TRBD2 (5 bases). CDR1 SGHRS and CDR2 YFSETQ come from the germline V gene. V was clipped by 0 bases and J by 6 bases, with 7 bases between them. The CDR3 contains 13 residues. CDR3 protein: CASSLAGSNEQFF. CDR3 sequence (DNA): TGCGCCAGCAGCTTGGCGGGGAGCAATGAGCAGTTCTTC.

The chain couples TRBV7-2 to TRBJ2-1; 11 nucleotides agree with TRBD2. CDR1 is SGHTA and CDR2 is FQGNSA in the germline V gene. The CDR3 is made up of 14 amino acids. With 5 bases clipped from V and 6 bases from J, the junction kept 3 bases outside the gene matches. CDR3 in amino acids: CASSPGTSGNEQFF. The CDR3 coding sequence is TGTGCCAGCAGCCCCGGGACTAGCGGCAATGAGCAGTTCTTC.

The V gene is TRBV5-8, the J gene TRBJ2-2; maybe TRBD1 (5 bases). The germline V gene has CDR1 SGHTS and CDR2 YDEGEE. This CDR3 is 18 amino acids long. V was shortened by 4 bases and J by 1 base, with 20 bases between the two germline ends. CDR3 amino acids: CASSDLSKGPRNTGELFF. DNA of the CDR3: TGTGCCAGCAGCGACCTCAGTAAGGGGCCCCGGAACACCGGGGAGCTGTTTTTT. Drawing the rest from reference TRBV5-8 and TRBJ2-2, the complete variable domain is EAGVTQSPTHLIKTRGQQATLRCSPISGHTSVYWYQQALGLGLQFLLWYDEGEERNRGNFPPRFSGRQFPNYSSELNVNALELEDSALYLCASSDLSKGPRNTGELFFGEGSRLTVL.

This chain links TRBV2 with TRBJ2-3; 12 positions agree with TRBD2. After removal of 2 bases from V and 4 bases from J, the junction contained 4 bases not matched to a gene. CDR3 length: 16 amino acids. Germline lookup yields CDR1 SNHLY and CDR2 FYNNEI. The CDR3 sequence is CASSEMTSGSADTQYF. The DNA for the CDR3 is TGTGCCAGCAGTGAAATGACTAGCGGGAGTGCAGATACGCAGTATTTT.

The V call is TRBV5-1, the J call TRBJ2-6, with D possibly matching TRBD1 (6 bases). Germline assignment: CDR1 SGHRS and CDR2 YFSETQ. This CDR3 spans 18 amino acids. V lost 0 bases, J lost 0 bases, and 13 bases lay in between. The CDR3 sequence is CASSLGQAPLSGANVLTF. CDR3 nucleotides: TGCGCCAGCAGCTTGGGACAGGCCCCCCTCTCTGGGGCCAACGTCCTGACTTTC. The full variable domain, in which reference TRBV5-1 and TRBJ2-6 provide the parts outside the CDR3, is KAGVTQTPRYLIKTRGQQVTLSCSPISGHRSVSWYQQTPGQGLQFLFEYFSETQRNKGNFPGRFSGRQFSNSRSEMNVSTLELGDSALYLCASSLGQAPLSGANVLTFGAGSRLTVL.

The V call is TRBV19, the J call TRBJ2-6; D ambiguous. From germline, CDR1 is LNHDA and CDR2 SQIVND (reference sequence). The CDR3 is 13 amino acids. V dropped 8 bases and J dropped 3 bases, with 8 bases sitting between them. The chain's CDR3 is CASGASGANVLTF. CDR3 in DNA: TGTGCCAGTGGCGCTAGTGGGGCCAACGTCCTGACTTTC.

The chain has TRBV27 and TRBJ2-3; the match to TRBD2 covers 10 bases. This CDR3 is built from 13 residues. Per the germline V gene, CDR1 is MNHEY and CDR2 is SMNVEV (reference sequence). Unmatched junction bases numbered 8, after V lost 9 bases and J lost 8 bases. For the CDR3, the DNA is TGTGCCAGTAGCCAGCGGGAGGGGGTTACGCAGTATTTT. Its translation is CASSQREGVTQYF.

The chain is built from TRBV4-3 and TRBJ2-2, with TRBD1 matching over 9 bases. The germline V gene has CDR1 LGHNA and CDR2 YSLEER. J lost 6 bases, V lost 1 base, and 0 bases had no gene match. CDR3 size: 14 residues. This CDR3 reads CASSQGQGAGELFF. For the CDR3, the DNA is TGCGCCAGCAGCCAAGGACAGGGGGCCGGGGAGCTGTTTTTT.

V is TRBV5-5 and J is TRBJ1-4; tentative D call: TRBD1 (5 bases). V was clipped by 0 bases and J by 7 bases, with 16 bases between them. The germline V gene has CDR1 SGHKS and CDR2 YYEKEE (reference sequence). CDR3 length: 16 amino acids. The CDR3 is CASSLGGTGGREKLFF. The DNA for the CDR3 is TGTGCCAGCAGCTTGGGTGGGACCGGAGGGCGTGAAAAACTGTTTTTT. The variable domain in full, completed from reference TRBV5-5 and TRBJ1-4, reads DAGVTQSPTHLIKTRGQQVTLRCSPISGHKSVSWYQQVLGQGPQFIFQYYEKEERGRGNFPDRFSARQFPNYSSELNVNALLLGDSALYLCASSLGGTGGREKLFFGSGTQLSVL.

The rearrangement uses TRBV2 and TRBJ1-1; D uncertain. Trimming removed 8 bases from V and 0 bases from J, with 13 bases in between. This CDR3 region has 14 residues. CDR1 and CDR2 from the germline V gene are SNHLY and FYNNEI. CDR3 nucleotide sequence: TGTGCCAGCGGCAGCTCTACTATGAACACTGAAGCTTTCTTT. This translates into CASGSSTMNTEAFF.

V and J are TRBV29-1 and TRBJ2-1, with 10 bases identical to TRBD2. Germline CDR1 and CDR2: SQVTM and ANQGSEA. The CDR3 loop spans 14 amino acids. Germline trimming cut 5 bases from V and 7 bases from J; bases unmatched to any gene: 8. CDR3 in DNA: TGCAGCGTTCGTGGACTAGCGGCGGGGAATGAGCAGTTCTTC. Its translation: CSVRGLAAGNEQFF.

The genes are TRBV7-8 and TRBJ1-2; 7 bases align to TRBD1. The CDR3 is 13 amino acids. With V trimmed by 5 bases and J by 4 bases, 4 bases remained unmatched. The germline gives CDR1 SGHVS, CDR2 FQNEAQ. The CDR3 DNA sequence: TGTGCCAGCAGCCTACAGGGGATCTATGGCTACACCTTC. It codes for CASSLQGIYGYTF.

The chain employs TRBV19 and TRBJ2-3; 9 positions match TRBD1. V lost 4 bases and J lost 4; bases outside the gene matches: 21. Germline lookup yields CDR1 LNHDA and CDR2 SQIVND (reference sequence). This CDR3 comprises 20 residues. Here the CDR3 reads CASSTHSGRLRDRDPDTQYF. For the CDR3, the DNA is TGTGCCAGTAGTACGCACTCCGGCCGACTCCGGGACAGGGACCCAGATACGCAGTATTTT.

This sequence joins TRBV27 and TRBJ1-2; 8 positions agree with TRBD1. The V and J ends lost 5 bases and 7 bases, in that order; junction bases with no gene match: 6. Looked up from germline, CDR1 is MNHEY and CDR2 is SMNVEV (reference sequence). The CDR3 contains 13 residues. CDR3 sequence reads: CASSPRTGLGYTF. The CDR3 DNA sequence: TGTGCCAGCAGTCCCAGGACAGGGCTTGGCTACACCTTC.

The chain links TRBV7-3 to TRBJ2-3; 8 bases are a match to TRBD1. The CDR3 contains 14 residues. Unmatched junction bases numbered 0, after V lost 4 bases and J lost 0 bases. Germline loops: CDR1 SGHTA, CDR2 FQGTGA. The CDR3 DNA reads TGTGCCAGCAGCTGGGACAGGAGCACAGATACGCAGTATTTT. Translated: CASSWDRSTDTQYF.

This chain uses TRBV9 with TRBJ1-3; D unresolved. The germline V gene encodes CDR1 SGDLS and CDR2 YYNGEE. The CDR3 extends over 17 amino acids. With 2 bases removed from V and 0 bases from J, the gap between germline ends came to 15 bases. The CDR3: CASSVSRGGFSGNTIYF. The CDR3 DNA sequence: TGTGCCAGCAGCGTCTCGCGAGGCGGATTCTCTGGAAACACCATATATTTT.

The chain recombines TRBV7-2 with TRBJ2-2, with 7 bases aligning to TRBD1. V lost 3 bases to trimming and J lost 3 bases; unmatched junction nucleotides: 4. The CDR3 spans 15 residues. Germline loops: CDR1 SGHTA, CDR2 FQGNSA. The CDR3 loop reads CASSFADRHTGELFF. The CDR3 DNA reads as TGTGCCAGCAGCTTCGCGGACAGGCACACCGGGGAGCTGTTTTTT.

Here the CDR3 reads CASSAGTSGRWYNEQFF. CDR3 nucleotides: TGTGCCAGCAGCGCCGGGACTAGCGGGAGGTGGTACAATGAGCAGTTCTTC. The J gene is TRBJ2-1, the V gene TRBV9; 15 nucleotides match TRBD2. Germline V CDR1 and CDR2: SGDLS, YYNGEE. Trimming removed 3 bases from V and 4 bases from J; junction bases left unmatched: 5. The CDR3 spans 17 residues.

The sample holds many counts of this clone. The chain has TRBV5-5 and TRBJ1-5; TRBD1 might be the D (5 bases). CDR3 length: 13 residues. Germline loops: CDR1 SGHKS, CDR2 YYEKEE (reference sequence). Trimming took 4 bases from V and 5 from J, leaving 10 bases between them. The CDR3 DNA sequence: TGTGCCAGCAGCGCGGGGGGGGATCAGCCCCAGCATTTT. Translation gives CASSAGGDQPQHF.

V is TRBV5-4 and J is TRBJ1-2, with TRBD1 as a possible D gene (5 bases). V shed 0 bases and J shed 2 bases, with 5 bases lying between them. Germline CDR1 is SGHNT and CDR2 is YYREEE (reference sequence). The CDR3 totals 13 residues. CDR3 coding DNA: TGTGCCAGCAGCTTGGACAGGAACTATGGCTACACCTTC. Its protein is CASSLDRNYGYTF.

The gene calls are TRBV2 and TRBJ1-1, with TRBD1 as a possible D gene (5 bases). V lost 3 bases and J 2 bases, leaving 10 bases between the germline ends. The germline CDR1 and CDR2 sequences are SNHLY and FYNNEI. There are 14 residues in the CDR3. The CDR3 sequence is CASSDRAYNTEAFF. DNA of the CDR3: TGTGCCAGCAGTGACAGGGCTTACAACACTGAAGCTTTCTTT.

V and J are TRBV4-1 and TRBJ1-4; perhaps TRBD1 as D (6 bases). The V end was cut by 5 bases, the J end by 3 bases, with 16 bases between. CDR1 is MGHRA, CDR2 YSYEKL, per germline. CDR3 length equals 16 residues. CDR3 region: CASSGTGSGANEKLFF. Written as DNA, the CDR3 is TGCGCCAGCAGCGGTACAGGGTCGGGCGCTAATGAAAAACTGTTTTTT.

V and J are TRBV2 and TRBJ2-2, with D maybe TRBD1 (5 bases). This CDR3 region has 15 residues. V lost 8 bases and J 0 bases, leaving 13 bases between the germline ends. Germline lookup yields CDR1 SNHLY and CDR2 FYNNEI. CDR3 sequence reads: CASLGTGSNTGELFF. The CDR3 bases are TGTGCCAGCTTAGGCACAGGCTCGAACACCGGGGAGCTGTTTTTT.

The chain links TRBV7-2 to TRBJ2-3; TRBD2 matches 8 bases. The CDR3 totals 15 residues. The V gene's germline CDR1 is SGHTA and CDR2 FQGNSA. The ends lost 1 base at V and 5 bases at J; junction bases unmatched: 5. The DNA of the CDR3 is TGTGCCAGCAGCTTAGTGCGGGAGGTAGGAGATACGCAGTATTTT. Translation: CASSLVREVGDTQYF.

The chain links TRBV2 to TRBJ1-2, with a weak D call TRBD1 (6 bases). There are 13 residues in the CDR3. Per germline, CDR1 SNHLY and CDR2 FYNNEI. V lost 8 bases, J lost 8 bases, and 18 bases lay in between. This CDR3 reads CASVLLQGSGYTF. The CDR3 bases are TGTGCCAGCGTATTACTGCAGGGGAGCGGCTACACCTTC.

The gene calls are TRBV9 and TRBJ2-1; the match to TRBD2 covers 11 bases. The V gene's germline CDR1 is SGDLS and CDR2 YYNGEE. The trim removed 5 bases at V and 0 bases at J, leaving 4 bases unmatched. There are 16 residues in the CDR3. CDR3 in amino acids: CASSPSGRSSYNEQFF. Written as DNA, the CDR3 is TGTGCCAGCAGTCCTAGCGGGAGGAGCTCCTACAATGAGCAGTTCTTC.

The chain employs TRBV6-1 and TRBJ1-6; tentatively, D is TRBD1 (6 bases). The CDR3 is made up of 14 amino acids. Looked up from germline, CDR1 is MNHNS and CDR2 is SASEGT. Trimming removed 1 base from V and 9 bases from J, with 10 bases in between. The CDR3 region is CASSEGRGGSPLHF. CDR3 DNA: TGTGCCAGCAGTGAAGGCAGGGGTGGTTCACCCCTCCACTTT.

This clone showed up just a few times. The chain is built from TRBV28 and TRBJ1-5, with no clear D. This CDR3 is built from 11 residues. V lost 10 bases to trimming and J lost 6 bases, with 10 bases between them. The germline V gene encodes CDR1 MDHEN and CDR2 SYDVKM. The CDR3 DNA follows: TGTGCCACTGGAGCGGGTCAGCCCCAGCATTTT. It translates to CATGAGQPQHF.